One and the same sample provided the 13 T cell receptor beta chains below, sequenced in a study of T-cell reconstitution after alpha-beta-depleted transplantation in children. Construction of the TCRbeta library involved unique molecular identifiers. TCRdb re-called the PCR reads with MiXCR, one entry per CDR3 protein. The data hold about 980,000 distinct CDR3 sequences, with roughly 31% observed a single time. The sequencing here drew on PBMCs, mostly from graft donor cells, taken 360 days after TCRalphabeta/CD19-depleted stem cell transplant. The origin of the receptors is a boy under three years old who had a stem cell transplant for SCID, so the T cells may come from the graft donor.

This clonotype has just a few counts. This chain links TRBV20-1 with TRBJ2-7; D not resolved. Germline CDR1 and CDR2: DFQATT and SNEGSKA (reference sequence). V was pared by 5 bases and J by 1 base, with 21 bases between. This CDR3 is 16 amino acids long. This CDR3 reads CSAPAPYRKASYEQYF. The CDR3 DNA reads TGCAGTGCTCCTGCCCCTTATAGAAAGGCATCCTACGAGCAGTACTTC.

V usage is TRBV15 and J usage is TRBJ1-4; 7 bases agree with TRBD1. Trimming removed 0 bases from V and 5 bases from J; junction bases left unmatched: 3. The CDR3 is made up of 15 amino acids. Germline CDR1 is LNHNV and CDR2 is YYDKDF (reference sequence). In nucleotides, the CDR3 is TGTGCCACCAGCAGAGATCCGACAGGGAATGAAAAACTGTTTTTT. This sequence encodes CATSRDPTGNEKLFF.

This sequence joins TRBV18 and TRBJ2-7; the D gene is possibly TRBD1 (6 bases). The CDR3 extends over 15 amino acids. CDR1 is KGHSH and CDR2 is LQKENI in the germline V gene. The V end lost 0 bases, the J end lost 8 bases, and 17 bases lay between the germline ends. The CDR3 DNA sequence: TGTGCCAGCTCACCACCGGAGAAACAGGGTCGAAAGCAGTACTTC. Protein product: CASSPPEKQGRKQYF.

A few counts support this clonotype. The chain recombines TRBV4-2 with TRBJ2-7, with TRBD2 identical over 11 bases. The V and J ends lost 0 bases and 2 bases, in that order; junction bases with no gene match: 6. The germline V gene has CDR1 LGHNA and CDR2 YNFKEQ. The CDR3 consists of 17 residues. CDR3 nucleotides: TGTGCCAGCAGCCAAGAGCCTAGCGGGGGGCACGCCTACGAGCAGTACTTC. Protein: CASSQEPSGGHAYEQYF.

The chain joins TRBV5-1 to TRBJ1-4; TRBD1 agrees at 11 bases. The V gene end was trimmed by 5 bases and the J gene end by 5 bases; junction bases not matched to a gene: 5. The CDR3 has 15 residues. Germline V CDR1 and CDR2: SGHRS, YFSETQ. The CDR3 DNA reads as TGCGCCAGCAGGCCTCGGGACAGGGGGAATGAAAAACTGTTTTTT. This sequence encodes CASRPRDRGNEKLFF. The full variable domain, with the rest looked up from reference TRBV5-1 and TRBJ1-4, is KAGVTQTPRYLIKTRGQQVTLSCSPISGHRSVSWYQQTPGQGLQFLFEYFSETQRNKGNFPGRFSGRQFSNSRSEMNVSTLELGDSALYLCASRPRDRGNEKLFFGSGTQLSVL.

The chain joins TRBV12-5 to TRBJ2-7; no reliable D call. There are 16 residues in the CDR3. The ends were cut back, 3 bases at V and 2 bases at J, with 17 bases in the middle. The germline gives CDR1 LGHNT, CDR2 FRNRAP. The CDR3 nucleotides read TGTGCTAGTGGTTTTAGGCCTCTGGAGCCAGCCTACGAGCAGTACTTC. It codes for CASGFRPLEPAYEQYF.

The V gene is TRBV11-2, the J gene TRBJ1-2; the match to TRBD1 covers 7 bases. CDR1 and CDR2 (germline): SGHAT, FQNNGV. After removal of 5 bases from V and 3 bases from J, the junction contained 12 bases not matched to a gene. This CDR3 region has 16 residues. The chain's CDR3 is CASSLSGGTRDYGYTF. The CDR3 bases are TGTGCCAGCAGCCTCTCAGGGGGAACACGAGACTATGGCTACACCTTC.

This clonotype showed up just a few times. The CDR3 loop reads CASSRAENSPLHF. The CDR3 DNA reads as TGTGCCAGCAGTAGGGCTGAAAATTCACCCCTCCACTTT. This rearrangement joins TRBV2 to TRBJ1-6; D is unclear. V was trimmed by 5 bases and J by 7 bases, leaving 9 bases between them. Germline-derived CDR1 and CDR2 are SNHLY and FYNNEI. The CDR3 has 13 residues.

The chain is built from TRBV20-1 and TRBJ2-7; 8 nucleotides line up with TRBD1. This CDR3 comprises 17 residues. Germline values: CDR1 DFQATT, CDR2 SNEGSKA (reference sequence). The V gene end was trimmed by 1 base and the J gene end by 0 bases; junction bases not matched to a gene: 11. The CDR3 bases are TGCAGTGCTAGAGGGGGCCTAGGGGACAGGCGCTCCTACGAGCAGTACTTC. Its protein is CSARGGLGDRRSYEQYF.

This clonotype was seen at least ten times. As DNA, the CDR3 is TGTGCCAGCAGCTTAACAGGCAGGGTTACTGAAGCTTTCTTT. Translated: CASSLTGRVTEAFF. V usage is TRBV5-5 and J usage is TRBJ1-1; the D gene is possibly TRBD1 (5 bases). V shed 2 bases and J shed 5 bases, with 13 bases lying between them. Germline-derived CDR1 and CDR2 are SGHKS and YYEKEE (reference sequence). The CDR3 has 14 amino acids.

The J gene is TRBJ2-1, the V gene TRBV27; a weak D match, TRBD1 (9 bases). The germline gives CDR1 MNHEY, CDR2 SMNVEV (reference sequence). Trimming took off 11 bases at V and 0 bases at J, with 14 bases between the two ends. The CDR3 sequence is 14 residues long. CDR3 DNA sequence: TGTGCCGCGGGGGGACAGGGCTCCTACAATGAGCAGTTCTTC. Translation: CAAGGQGSYNEQFF.

This clonotype was picked up many times. The J gene is TRBJ1-1, the V gene TRBV5-5; D gene uncertain. Germline V gene sequence: CDR1 SGHKS, CDR2 YYEKEE (reference sequence). The CDR3 covers 13 residues. Trimming stripped 0 bases from V and 7 bases from J, with 10 bases between. The CDR3 sequence is CASSLEPYYEAFF. The CDR3, as DNA: TGTGCCAGCAGCTTGGAGCCCTACTATGAAGCTTTCTTT.

This clonotype was recorded a few times. The genes are TRBV29-1 and TRBJ2-1; D tentatively fits TRBD1 or TRBD2 (6 bases each). The CDR3 is 13 amino acids. Trimming left V 5 bases short and J 7 bases short, with 15 bases between. The germline CDR1 and CDR2 sequences are SQVTM and ANQGSEA. In DNA form, the CDR3 reads TGCAGCGTTCGACAGGTGGGGAGGAATGAGCAGTTCTTC. Its protein is CSVRQVGRNEQFF.